These T cell receptor beta chains were read from a single sample in a study of molecular identifiers for immune sequencing clone quantification. A single record per CDR3 protein comes from TCRdb applying MiXCR to the PCR reads. The sample records roughly 100,000 distinct CDR3 sequences, about 35% being singletons. What was sequenced was naive CD8+ T cells from blood, with Jurkat cell RNA spiked in. The receptors originated from a human donor in good health. Some libraries in this study had Jurkat cell RNA spiked in. The CDR3 runs from the conserved cysteine through the conserved F or W. The order of the fields is clone size, J gene, D gene, V gene, CDR3 DNA, CDR3 protein. The D gene is left open where the match is weak. Not all rows give a size; the values are once, few, many and, for expanded clones, a class.

few TRBJ1-2 . TRBV10-3 TGTGCCACTAGGGAGGACTATGGCTACACCTTC CATREDYGYTF
few TRBJ2-7 . TRBV6-2/TRBV6-3 TGTGCCAGCAGTTACCCGCACAGGGAAGGAGGTTTCGAGCAGTACTTC CASSYPHREGGFEQYF
few TRBJ2-1 . TRBV2 TGTGCCAGCAGTGACCTTGCTTACAATGAGCAGTTCTTC CASSDLAYNEQFF
. TRBJ2-7 . TRBV11-2 TGTGCCAGCAGCTTTGGCTACTTCAACGAGCAGTACTTC CASSFGYFNEQYF
few TRBJ1-6 . TRBV7-9 TGTGCCAGCCGAGAGGCGGGGGCCAATTCACCCCTCCACTTT CASREAGANSPLHF
many TRBJ1-5 TRBD1 TRBV28 TGTGCCAGCAGTTCAACCGACAGGGACCAGCCCCAGCATTTT CASSSTDRDQPQHF
. TRBJ2-7 . TRBV20-1 TGCAGTGCTTCCCTAGGGCGGTCCTACGAGCAGTACTTC CSASLGRSYEQYF
. TRBJ2-1 . TRBV6-5 TGTGCCAGCAGTTACTCAGAGGGGGAGAAGCAGTTCTTC CASSYSEGEKQFF
many TRBJ2-7 TRBD1 TRBV28 TGTGCCAGCAGTTTGGGACAGAAATACGAGCAGTACTTC CASSLGQKYEQYF
many TRBJ2-4 . TRBV7-3 TGTGCCAGCAGCTTAGGACCCGAGGCTAGCTACATTCAGTACTTC CASSLGPEASYIQYF
. TRBJ1-6 TRBD1 TRBV7-9 TGTGCCAGCAGCTTAGGGACAGGCCCCTTTTCACCCCTCCACTTT CASSLGTGPFSPLHF
. TRBJ2-7 . TRBV4-3 TGCGCCAGCAGCCAAGACGGGTACGAGCAGTACTTC CASSQDGYEQYF
many TRBJ2-5 . TRBV20-1 TGCAGTGCTAGCTCTTCCGAACGCAGGGTAGAGACCCAGTACTTC CSASSSERRVETQYF
few TRBJ2-6 TRBD2 TRBV7-3 TGTGCCAGCAACTTGGGACTAGCGAAATTTGGGGCCAACGTCCTGACTTTC CASNLGLAKFGANVLTF
many TRBJ2-5 . TRBV3-1 TGTGCCAGCAGCCAAGTTTGGGAGACCCAGTACTTC CASSQVWETQYF
many TRBJ2-3 . TRBV28 TGTGCCAGCAGTGTGACGCGGGGTTTCACAGATACGCAGTATTTT CASSVTRGFTDTQYF
medium-sized TRBJ2-3 TRBD2 TRBV29-1 TGCAGCGTAGTCCCTAGCGGGAGCACAGATACGCAGTATTTT CSVVPSGSTDTQYF
. TRBJ2-7 . TRBV13 TGTGCCAGCAGCTTTGGACGCACATTGGCGCCCTACGAGCAGTACTTC CASSFGRTLAPYEQYF
. TRBJ1-1 . TRBV27 TGTGGCAGCAGTTTGGGGCACCCGGGCATGAACACTGAAGCTTTCTTT CGSSLGHPGMNTEAFF
. TRBJ2-1 TRBD1 TRBV10-3 TGTGCCATCAGTCCGGGACAGATCAATGAGCAGTTCTTC CAISPGQINEQFF
. TRBJ2-5 . TRBV28 TGTGCCAGCAGTTTTAGGGGGGCGCAGGAAGAGACCCAGTACTTC CASSFRGAQEETQYF
. TRBJ2-4 . TRBV11-2 TGTGCCAGCAGCGACTTCAGCAGGGCCGAAAACATTCAGTACTTC CASSDFSRAENIQYF
. TRBJ1-5 . TRBV5-6 TGTGCCTGCAGCTTGGGCAATCAGCCCCAGCATTTT CACSLGNQPQHF